The TCR beta chain under discussion was sequenced for a study of shared clonotypes between healthy human individuals. Study-wide results and limits: Inspection by rarefaction showed sorted-subset sequencing to be incomplete despite large depth. Non-shared clonotypes showed lower generation probabilities than clonotypes common to all four donors.

Assay runs were performed at deep level. Investigators spread the genomic DNA of each subset evenly over several immunoSEQ plates. Repertoires were generated with immunoSEQ multiplex PCR, while TCRdb's copy carries only in-frame clones and drops some. This table holds roughly 2.2 million clones, 85% to 95% found once. Remarks on this clone: No antigen is known for it.

J lost 10 bases, V lost 4 bases, and 7 bases had no gene match. CDR3 length equals 12 residues. CDR1 is SGHNT and CDR2 is YYREEE in the germline V gene (reference sequence). The source is a man in his late teens or twenties in good health. Some clones in this sample may be carry-over from other donors' samples. V gene TRBV5-4 combines with J gene TRBJ1-2; 7 nucleotides align to TRBD1. Material: naive CD4+ T cells from PBMCs. Sample subset: CD45RA+ positively selected. Written as DNA, the CDR3 is TGTGCCAGCAGCACGCCCGGGACAGCCTACACCTTC. Residues: CASSTPGTAYTF.